This T cell receptor beta chain was recovered during a study of blood T cell repertoires in COVID-19. The wider study: Acute and convalescent COVID-19 samples came from the United States, Italy and Spain. Sources were T cells, B-cell-depleted T cells, or PBMCs; the material itself was cDNA or gDNA.

In the authors' workflow: Amplification of reference gene primers provided the estimated nucleated cell counts. Some clones are missing from TCRdb's copy, which holds only in-frame ones; the method was immunoSEQ multiplex PCR. V, J and clone size derive from that table, while D and trimming were established from the DNA sequence. The table shows 150,000 to 200,000 clones, with around nine tenths occurring only once. The sample taken for sequencing was peripheral blood. This clonotype originated in a man between 65 and 85 years old with acute or convalescent COVID-19.

In DNA form, the CDR3 reads TGTGCCAGCAGCTTAGCGGGGTCCTGGGAGACCCAGTACTTC. Its translation is CASSLAGSWETQYF. The chain combines TRBV5-4 with TRBJ2-5; 7 nucleotides line up with TRBD2. The CDR3 spans 14 residues. In germline, CDR1 is SGHNT, CDR2 YYREEE (reference sequence). V shed 2 bases, J shed 5 bases, and the junction held 6 bases outside the gene matches.